The 15 T cell receptor beta chains reported below all come from one sample, sequenced in a study of blood T cell repertoires in COVID-19. The data were produced by immunoSEQ multiplex PCR, yet TCRdb's version contains in-frame clones alone and is incomplete. Of 70,000 to 90,000 clones listed, about 85% are singletons. Sequencing was done on a sample of peripheral blood. The receptor source for this set is a man in his sixties with acute or convalescent COVID-19.

The chain recombines TRBV5-4 with TRBJ1-5; 9 nucleotides align to TRBD1. V lost 4 bases to trimming and J lost 6 bases; unmatched junction nucleotides: 2. The germline CDR1 and CDR2 sequences are SGHNT and YYREEE (reference sequence). The CDR3 is 13 residues long. This CDR3 reads CASSAGQGQPQHF. The CDR3, as DNA: TGTGCCAGCAGCGCGGGACAGGGTCAGCCCCAGCATTTT.

This chain links TRBV2 with TRBJ1-2; TRBD1 matches 7 bases. CDR3 length: 13 amino acids. Germline CDR1 and CDR2: SNHLY and FYNNEI. V dropped 4 bases and J dropped 2; count of bases not matched to a gene: 1. The DNA of the CDR3 is TGTGCCAGCAGTGCGGGACAGAACTATGGCTACACCTTC. Protein sequence: CASSAGQNYGYTF. The full variable domain, rest sourced from reference TRBV2 and TRBJ1-2, is EPEVTQTPSHQVTQMGQEVILRCVPISNHLYFYWYRQILGQKVEFLVSFYNNEISEKSEIFDDQFSVERPDGSNFTLKIRSTKLEDSAMYFCASSAGQNYGYTFGSGTRLTVV.

The genes are TRBV6-5 and TRBJ2-7; 8 bases are a match to TRBD1. The CDR3 sequence is 15 residues long. Germline V gene sequence: CDR1 MNHEY, CDR2 SVGAGI. V lost 2 bases and J lost 4; bases outside the gene matches: 7. CDR3 protein: CASSYLPGGEYEQYF. The CDR3 DNA reads as TGTGCCAGCAGTTACCTCCCAGGGGGCGAGTACGAGCAGTACTTC.

Only a few counts were recorded for this clone. This rearrangement joins TRBV6-5 to TRBJ1-5; weak D call: TRBD1 (6 bases). V lost 6 bases to trimming and J lost 2 bases, with 14 bases between them. The CDR3 sequence is 15 residues long. CDR1 is MNHEY, CDR2 SVGAGI, per germline. CDR3 region: CASSGGGRGNQPQHF. DNA of the CDR3: TGTGCCAGCAGCGGGGGGGGCAGGGGCAATCAGCCCCAGCATTTT.

This clone was counted once. Here the CDR3 reads CASRLVKPTGELFF. The CDR3 DNA sequence: TGTGCCAGTAGACTAGTTAAGCCCACCGGGGAGCTGTTTTTT. The chain couples TRBV6-5 to TRBJ2-2, with D possibly being TRBD2 (6 bases). Germline-derived CDR1 and CDR2 are MNHEY and SVGAGI. This CDR3 is built from 14 residues. V gave up 9 bases and J gave up 4 bases, with 15 bases separating them.

The rearrangement links TRBV10-3 to TRBJ2-7; 7 bases line up with TRBD1. This CDR3 has 15 residues. With V trimmed by 3 bases and J by 0 bases, 5 bases remained unmatched. Germline CDR1 ENHRY, CDR2 SYGVKD. For the CDR3, the DNA is TGTGCCATCAGTGAAGGACAGGTCCTCTCCTACGAGCAGTACTTC. Translation gives CAISEGQVLSYEQYF.

The CDR3 sequence: CASSISGGADTQYF. The CDR3 DNA reads as TGTGCCAGCAGTATAAGCGGGGGGGCAGATACGCAGTATTTT. This rearrangement joins TRBV6-6 to TRBJ2-3, with 10 positions matching TRBD2. The V gene end was trimmed by 5 bases and the J gene end by 4 bases; junction bases not matched to a gene: 3. The CDR3 runs to 14 residues. Looked up from germline, CDR1 is MNHNY and CDR2 is SVGAGI (reference sequence).

This clone showed up just once. This chain joins TRBV3-1 (or the pseudogene TRBV3-2) and TRBJ2-5; 9 bases agree with TRBD2. Germline V gives CDR1 LGHDT, CDR2 YNNKEL (reference sequence). CDR3 length equals 17 residues. Losses at the gene ends were 0 bases for V and 4 bases for J; bases not matched to a gene: 9. DNA of the CDR3: TGTGCCAGCAGCCAAGAGGTAGCGGGAGTGAGAAGAGAGACCCAGTACTTC. Translated: CASSQEVAGVRRETQYF.

The V and J genes are TRBV30 and TRBJ1-3; D may be TRBD1 (5 bases). The CDR3 is 15 amino acids. Trimming shortened V by 4 bases and J by 0 bases, and 13 bases separated the two germline ends. Germline V CDR1 and CDR2: GTSNPN, SVGIG (reference sequence). CDR3 sequence reads: CAWNPRALSGNTIYF. In DNA form, the CDR3 reads TGTGCCTGGAACCCCAGGGCCCTCTCTGGAAACACCATATATTTT.

In nucleotides, the CDR3 is TGTGCCAGCAGCTTCGGGACAGGCCTAGCTAACTATGGCTACACCTTC. Encoded protein: CASSFGTGLANYGYTF. This rearrangement joins TRBV11-2 to TRBJ1-2; 8 bases map to TRBD1. The CDR3 runs 16 residues. Germline lookup yields CDR1 SGHAT and CDR2 FQNNGV. Trimming cost V 3 bases and J 0 bases; bases outside gene matches: 6.

This clone is a singleton in its sample. The rearrangement links TRBV3-1 (or the pseudogene TRBV3-2) to TRBJ2-7, with 8 bases lining up with TRBD1. Germline V gives CDR1 LGHDT, CDR2 YNNKEL (reference sequence). The CDR3 length is 15 residues. Unmatched junction bases numbered 13, after V lost 5 bases and J lost 7 bases. In nucleotides, the CDR3 is TGTGCCAGCAGCATATGGGGGCAGGGGGCCGAGGAGCAGTACTTC. The encoded protein is CASSIWGQGAEEQYF.

The rearrangement uses TRBV30 and TRBJ1-5; 7 positions match TRBD1. V shed 0 bases and J 9 bases; nucleotides not matched to a gene: 2. Germline V gene sequence: CDR1 GTSNPN, CDR2 SVGIG (reference sequence). This CDR3 contains 12 residues. The CDR3 bases are TGTGCCTGGAGTGTGCAGGGGGGGCCCCAGCATTTT. This gives the protein CAWSVQGGPQHF.

The rearrangement uses TRBV25-1 and TRBJ1-1; no clear D. Trimming removed 0 bases at V and 5 bases at J, with 13 bases between. This CDR3 is built from 15 residues. The V gene's germline CDR1 is MGHDK and CDR2 SYGVNS. CDR3 DNA: TGTGCCAGCAGTGAATATGAGGTGGTCGGGACTGAAGCTTTCTTT. Protein product: CASSEYEVVGTEAFF.

The V and J genes are TRBV25-1 and TRBJ1-2, with 10 bases fitting TRBD1. V was pared by 6 bases and J by 3 bases, with 10 bases of the junction left unmatched. Germline CDR1 and CDR2: MGHDK and SYGVNS. The CDR3 totals 16 residues. Written as DNA, the CDR3 is TGTGCCAGCAGCGAAGACAGGGGGCTGACTGACTATGGCTACACCTTC. Its translation is CASSEDRGLTDYGYTF.

This clone was recorded only once. The chain joins TRBV15 to TRBJ2-3, with 8 bases matching TRBD1. The CDR3 length is 16 residues. Germline-derived CDR1 and CDR2 are LNHNV and YYDKDF (reference sequence). The V segment lost 0 bases and the J segment 7 bases; nucleotides outside the gene matches: 9. The CDR3 is CATSRDWGQGANTQYF. Written as DNA, the CDR3 is TGTGCCACCAGCAGAGATTGGGGGCAGGGGGCGAATACGCAGTATTTT.